These T cell receptor beta chains were read from a single sample in a study of identical twins. TCRdb called the 5' RACE reads again in MiXCR, with one record for every CDR3 protein. The data contain roughly 710,000 distinct CDR3 sequences, roughly 6% of them seen just once; the ten biggest clones take up around 1.7%. The specimen sequenced was naive T cells sorted from blood. These receptors were collected from a man younger than 35 in good health. Each CDR3 is given with its conserved first and last residue. A D gene is named only where the DNA matches it firmly. Clone size, where shown, is once, few, many, or a class for clones that have expanded.

v_gene	j_gene	abundance	len	d_gene	CDR3nt	CDR3aa
TRBV7-6	TRBJ1-4	few	14	-	TGTGCCAGCAGCTTAGCAGGGTTAGATGAAAAACTGTTTTTT	CASSLAGLDEKLFF
TRBV19	TRBJ1-2	few	15	TRBD1	TGTGCCACCTCACATCTACTACAGGGGTCCTATGGCTACACCTTC	CATSHLLQGSYGYTF
TRBV29-1	TRBJ2-3	many	15	TRBD2	TGCAGCCTGAGCGGGGGACGCAGCGGAGTCGATACGCAGTATTTT	CSLSGGRSGVDTQYF
TRBV12-3/TRBV12-4	TRBJ2-3	many	17	TRBD1	TGTGCCAGCAGTCGGAACACAGGGGCCCCCGCGACAGATACGCAGTATTTT	CASSRNTGAPATDTQYF
TRBV7-8	TRBJ2-1	-	16	-	TGTGCCAGCAGCTTCCTTCTCTCGGCGCGGCACAATGAGCAGTTCTTC	CASSFLLSARHNEQFF
TRBV29-1	TRBJ2-3	few	12	-	TGCAGCGTTTTCGGGCAGGTGAATACGCAGTATTTT	CSVFGQVNTQYF
TRBV5-6	TRBJ2-5	many	13	-	TGTGCCAGCAGCTTGATTGAAGTGGAGACCCAGTACTTC	CASSLIEVETQYF
TRBV20-1	TRBJ1-5	many	12	-	TGCAGTGCTAGAGGGGATAAACAGCCCCAGCATTTT	CSARGDKQPQHF
TRBV12-3/TRBV12-4	TRBJ2-3	-	16	TRBD1	TGTGCCAGCCGAAGGACAGGGGGCATAGGCACAGATACGCAGTATTTT	CASRRTGGIGTDTQYF
TRBV5-1	TRBJ2-1	many	14	TRBD2	TGCGCCAGCAGCTCGGGACTAGAGACCAATGAGCAGTTCTTC	CASSSGLETNEQFF
TRBV18	TRBJ1-5	-	16	-	TGTGCCAGCTCACCATCCGGGGGCGCGGGCAATCAGCCCCAGCATTTT	CASSPSGGAGNQPQHF
TRBV9	TRBJ2-7	many	14	TRBD2	TGTGCCAGCAGCGTGGCGGGAGACATTTACGAGCAGTACTTC	CASSVAGDIYEQYF
TRBV20-1	TRBJ2-3	many	14	TRBD2	TGCAGTGCTCGATCCGGGACTAGCGGGATGCCGCAGTATTTT	CSARSGTSGMPQYF
TRBV21-1	TRBJ1-2	few	14	-	TGTGCCAGCAGCAAAGAGGCCGGCTACTATGGCTACACCTTC	CASSKEAGYYGYTF
TRBV2	TRBJ1-1	few	14	-	TGTGCCAGCACCATTGACCGGACAGTTGTCGGCGCTTTCTTT	CASTIDRTVVGAFF
TRBV28	TRBJ2-3	many	13	-	TGTGCCAGCACCGCCGCGGTTCGGGGTACGCAGTATTTT	CASTAAVRGTQYF
TRBV12-3/TRBV12-4	TRBJ2-1	many	12	-	TGTGCCAGCAGAGGCGGAATCAATGAGCAGTTCTTC	CASRGGINEQFF